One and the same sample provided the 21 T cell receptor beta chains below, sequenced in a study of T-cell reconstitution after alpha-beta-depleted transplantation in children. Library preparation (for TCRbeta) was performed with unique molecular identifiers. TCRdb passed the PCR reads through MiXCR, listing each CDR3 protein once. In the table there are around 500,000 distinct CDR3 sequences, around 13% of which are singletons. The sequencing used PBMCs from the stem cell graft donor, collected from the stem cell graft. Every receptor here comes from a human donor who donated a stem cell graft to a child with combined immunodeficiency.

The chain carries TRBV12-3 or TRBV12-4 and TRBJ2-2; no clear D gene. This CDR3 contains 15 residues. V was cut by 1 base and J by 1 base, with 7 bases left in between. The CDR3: CASSLGQENTGELFF. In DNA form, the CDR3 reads TGTGCCAGCAGTTTAGGGCAGGAGAACACCGGGGAGCTGTTTTTT.

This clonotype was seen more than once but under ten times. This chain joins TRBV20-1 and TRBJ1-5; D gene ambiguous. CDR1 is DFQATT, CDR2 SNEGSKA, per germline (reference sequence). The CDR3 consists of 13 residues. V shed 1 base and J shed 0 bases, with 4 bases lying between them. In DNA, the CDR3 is TGCAGTGCTAGAGCACATAGCAATCAGCCCCAGCATTTT. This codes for CSARAHSNQPQHF.

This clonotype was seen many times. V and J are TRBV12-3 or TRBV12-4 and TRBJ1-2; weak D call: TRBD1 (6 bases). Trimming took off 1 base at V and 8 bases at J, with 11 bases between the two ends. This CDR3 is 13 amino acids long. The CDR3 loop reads CASSLDRVWGYTF. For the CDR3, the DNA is TGTGCCAGCAGTTTAGACAGGGTCTGGGGCTACACCTTC.

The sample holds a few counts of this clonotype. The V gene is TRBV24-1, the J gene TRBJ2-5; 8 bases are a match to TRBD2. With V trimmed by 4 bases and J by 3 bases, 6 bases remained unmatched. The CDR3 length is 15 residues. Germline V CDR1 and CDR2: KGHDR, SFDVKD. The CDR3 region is CATSEGSGREETQYF. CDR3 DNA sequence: TGTGCCACCAGTGAGGGCAGCGGGAGAGAAGAGACCCAGTACTTC.

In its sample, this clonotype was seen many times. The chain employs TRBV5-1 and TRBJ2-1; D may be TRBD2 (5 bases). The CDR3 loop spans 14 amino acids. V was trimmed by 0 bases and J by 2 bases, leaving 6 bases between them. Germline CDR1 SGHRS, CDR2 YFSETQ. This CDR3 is CASSLALAYNEQFF. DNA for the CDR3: TGCGCCAGCAGCTTGGCACTAGCCTACAATGAGCAGTTCTTC.

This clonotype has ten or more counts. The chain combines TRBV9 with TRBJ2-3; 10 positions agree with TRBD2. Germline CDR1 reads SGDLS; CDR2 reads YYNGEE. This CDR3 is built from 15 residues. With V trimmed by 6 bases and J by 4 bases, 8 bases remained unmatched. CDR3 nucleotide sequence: TGTGCCAGCACCTCTAGCGGGAGTTGGGCAGATACGCAGTATTTT. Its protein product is CASTSSGSWADTQYF.

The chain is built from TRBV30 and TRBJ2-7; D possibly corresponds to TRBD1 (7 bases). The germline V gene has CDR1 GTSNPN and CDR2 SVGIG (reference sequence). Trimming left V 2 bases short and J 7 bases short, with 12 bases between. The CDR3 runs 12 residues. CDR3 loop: CAWSIQGREQYF. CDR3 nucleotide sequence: TGTGCCTGGAGTATACAGGGGAGGGAGCAGTACTTC. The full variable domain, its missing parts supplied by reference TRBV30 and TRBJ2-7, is SQTIHQWPATLVQPVGSPLSLECTVEGTSNPNLYWYRQAAGRGLQLLFYSVGIGQISSEVPQNLSASRPQDRQFILSSKKLLLSDSGFYLCAWSIQGREQYFGPGTRLTVT.

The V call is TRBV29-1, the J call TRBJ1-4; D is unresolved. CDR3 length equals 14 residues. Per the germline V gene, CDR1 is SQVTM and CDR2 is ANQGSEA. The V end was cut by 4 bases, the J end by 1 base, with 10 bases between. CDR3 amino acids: CSVVRTGTNEKLFF. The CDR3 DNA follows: TGCAGCGTTGTCCGGACGGGAACTAATGAAAAACTGTTTTTT.

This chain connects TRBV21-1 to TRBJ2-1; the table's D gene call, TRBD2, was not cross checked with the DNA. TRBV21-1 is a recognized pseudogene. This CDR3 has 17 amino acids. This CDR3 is CASSKVDAGKPYNEQFF. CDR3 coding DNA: TGTGCCAGCAGCAAAGTCGACGCGGGGAAACCCTACAATGAGCAGTTCTTC.

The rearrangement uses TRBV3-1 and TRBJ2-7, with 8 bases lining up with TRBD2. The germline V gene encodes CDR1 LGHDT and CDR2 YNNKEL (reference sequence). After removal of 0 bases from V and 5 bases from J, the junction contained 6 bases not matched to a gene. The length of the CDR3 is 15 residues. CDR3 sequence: CASSQETGGPDEQYF. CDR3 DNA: TGTGCCAGCAGCCAAGAAACGGGAGGGCCCGACGAGCAGTACTTC.

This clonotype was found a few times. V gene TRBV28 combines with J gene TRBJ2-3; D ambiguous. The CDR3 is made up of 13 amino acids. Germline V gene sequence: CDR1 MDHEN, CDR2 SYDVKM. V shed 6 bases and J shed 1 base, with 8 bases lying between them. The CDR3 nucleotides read TGTGCCAGCAGAACGGCCGGCACAGATACGCAGTATTTT. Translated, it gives CASRTAGTDTQYF.

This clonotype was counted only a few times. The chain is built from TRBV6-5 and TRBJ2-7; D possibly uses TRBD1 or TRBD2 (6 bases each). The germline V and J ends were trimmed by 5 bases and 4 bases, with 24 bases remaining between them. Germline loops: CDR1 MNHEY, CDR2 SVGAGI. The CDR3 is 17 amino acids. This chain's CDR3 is CASSIRASGRGVYEQYF. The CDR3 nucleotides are TGTGCCAGCAGTATACGGGCCTCGGGAAGGGGGGTATACGAGCAGTACTTC.

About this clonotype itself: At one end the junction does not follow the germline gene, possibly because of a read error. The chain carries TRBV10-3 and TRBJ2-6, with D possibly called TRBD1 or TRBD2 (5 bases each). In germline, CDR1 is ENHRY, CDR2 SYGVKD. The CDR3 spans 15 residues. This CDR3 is CAISAGVSGANALTF. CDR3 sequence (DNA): TGTGCCATCAGTGCCGGGGTATCTGGGGCCAACGCCCTGACTTTC.

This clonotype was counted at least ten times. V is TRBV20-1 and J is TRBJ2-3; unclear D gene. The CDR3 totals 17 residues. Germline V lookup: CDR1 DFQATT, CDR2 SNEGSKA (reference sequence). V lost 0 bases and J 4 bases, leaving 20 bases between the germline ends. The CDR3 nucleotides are TGCAGTGCTAGAGATCAGGTTGCCATCCCCTCATCAGATACGCAGTATTTT. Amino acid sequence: CSARDQVAIPSSDTQYF.

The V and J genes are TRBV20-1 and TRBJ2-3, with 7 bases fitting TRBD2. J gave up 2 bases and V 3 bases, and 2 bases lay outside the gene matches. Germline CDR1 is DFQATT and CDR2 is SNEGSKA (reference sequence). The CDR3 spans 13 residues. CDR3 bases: TGCAGTGCTAGCGGGACTATCACAGATACGCAGTATTTT. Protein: CSASGTITDTQYF.

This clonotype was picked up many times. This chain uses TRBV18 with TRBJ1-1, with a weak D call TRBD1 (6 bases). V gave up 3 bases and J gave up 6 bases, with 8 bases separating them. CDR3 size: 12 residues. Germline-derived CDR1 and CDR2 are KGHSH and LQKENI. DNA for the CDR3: TGTGCCAGCTCACCTACAGGGTCTGAAGCTTTCTTT. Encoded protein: CASSPTGSEAFF. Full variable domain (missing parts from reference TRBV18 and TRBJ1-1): NAGVMQNPRHLVRRRGQEARLRCSPMKGHSHVYWYRQLPEEGLKFMVYLQKENIIDESGMPKERFSAEFPKEGPSILRIQQVVRGDSAAYFCASSPTGSEAFFGQGTRLTVV.

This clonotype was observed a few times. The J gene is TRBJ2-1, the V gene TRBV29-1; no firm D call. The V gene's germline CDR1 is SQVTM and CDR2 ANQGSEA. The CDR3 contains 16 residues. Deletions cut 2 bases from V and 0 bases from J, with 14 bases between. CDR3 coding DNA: TGCAGCGTTGAATATAACAGAGAGCTCTCCTACAATGAGCAGTTCTTC. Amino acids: CSVEYNRELSYNEQFF.

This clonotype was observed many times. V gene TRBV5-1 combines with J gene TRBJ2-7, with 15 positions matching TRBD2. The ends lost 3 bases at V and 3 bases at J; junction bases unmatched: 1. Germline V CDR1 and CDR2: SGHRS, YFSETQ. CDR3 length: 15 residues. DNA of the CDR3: TGCGCCAGCAGCTCGGGACTAGCGGGAGGCTACGAGCAGTACTTC. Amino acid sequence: CASSSGLAGGYEQYF.

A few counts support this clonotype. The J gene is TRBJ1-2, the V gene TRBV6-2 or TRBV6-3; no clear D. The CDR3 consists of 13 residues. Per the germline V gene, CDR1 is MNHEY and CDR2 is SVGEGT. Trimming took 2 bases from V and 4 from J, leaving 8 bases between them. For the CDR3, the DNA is TGTGCCAGCAGTTACGGCAGGCTCTATGGCTACACCTTC. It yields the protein CASSYGRLYGYTF.

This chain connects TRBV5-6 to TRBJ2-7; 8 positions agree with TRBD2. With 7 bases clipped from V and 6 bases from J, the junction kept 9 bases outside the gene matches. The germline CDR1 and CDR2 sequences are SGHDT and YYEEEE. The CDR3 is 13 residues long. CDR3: CASGPGGSGEQYF. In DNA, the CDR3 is TGTGCCAGCGGCCCGGGGGGGAGTGGCGAGCAGTACTTC. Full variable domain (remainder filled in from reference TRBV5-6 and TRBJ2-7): DAGVTQSPTHLIKTRGQQVTLRCSPKSGHDTVSWYQQALGQGPQFIFQYYEEEERQRGNFPDRFSGHQFPNYSSELNVNALLLGDSALYLCASGPGGSGEQYFGPGTRLTVT.

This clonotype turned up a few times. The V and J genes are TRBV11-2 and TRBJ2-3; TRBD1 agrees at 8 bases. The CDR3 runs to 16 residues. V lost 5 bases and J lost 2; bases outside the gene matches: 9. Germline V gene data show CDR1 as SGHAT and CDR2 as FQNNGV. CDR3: CASSPWTGTTTDTQYF. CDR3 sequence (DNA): TGTGCCAGCAGCCCATGGACAGGGACCACCACAGATACGCAGTATTTT.